This is a list of T cell receptor beta chains from one sample in a study of cytomegalovirus exposure and HLA in healthy donors. Profiled with immunoSEQ multiplex PCR; TCRdb holds only in-frame clones, not every one. The data show some 170,000 clones, about three quarters seen once. Material: PBMCs. These receptor sequences come from a woman under 40 in good health and CMV-seronegative. Each CDR3 is given with its conserved first and last residue. A D gene is named only where the DNA matches it firmly. For some rows the clone size is stated as once, few or many, or as a class when expanded; others skip it.

. | TRBJ1-2 | TRBD1 | TRBV4-1 | TGCGCCAGCAGCCAAGAGACAGGGTCGGACGGCTACACCTTC | CASSQETGSDGYTF
. | TRBJ2-7 | TRBD2 | TRBV7-2 | TGTGCCAGCAGCTTAGGGCGGGAGTATCACGAGCAGTACTTC | CASSLGREYHEQYF
. | TRBJ2-3 | . | TRBV7-2 | TGTGCCAGCAGCTTAGGATTAGCGAAGTATTTT | CASSLGLAKYF
. | TRBJ2-1 | TRBD1 | TRBV7-3 | TGTGCCAGCAGCTTAAGGACAGGGGGCTCAGGCGATGAGCAGTTCTTC | CASSLRTGGSGDEQFF
. | TRBJ1-2 | . | TRBV30 | TGTGCCTGGACCTCCTCGGGACAAAGTAACTATGGCTACACCTTC | CAWTSSGQSNYGYTF
few | TRBJ1-2 | TRBD1 | TRBV6-5 | TGTGCCAGCAGTCAACAGGGGGCGGGGGGCTACACCTTC | CASSQQGAGGYTF
. | TRBJ1-1 | . | TRBV11-2 | TGTGCCAGCAGCCCAGGTCCGAGAAATGAAGCTTTCTTT | CASSPGPRNEAFF
few | TRBJ1-2 | . | TRBV7-2 | TGTGCCAGCAGCTTAGCAGGACAGTGGGGCTACACCTTC | CASSLAGQWGYTF
. | TRBJ2-7 | . | TRBV4-2 | TGTGCCAGCAGCCAAGAGCAGGGGGGCTCCTACGAGCAGTACTTC | CASSQEQGGSYEQYF
. | TRBJ2-7 | TRBD1 | TRBV4-2 | TGTGCCAGCAGCCACCCAGGGACAGGGTCGAGCTCCTACGAGCAGTACTTC | CASSHPGTGSSSYEQYF
once | TRBJ2-3 | TRBD2 | TRBV7-3 | TGTGCCAGTAGCGGGAGGAACACAGATACGCAGTATTTT | CASSGRNTDTQYF
few | TRBJ1-6 | . | TRBV4-2 | TGTGCCAGCAGCAAAGACAGTAATTCACCCCTCCACTTT | CASSKDSNSPLHF
few | TRBJ1-1 | . | TRBV4-3 | TGCGCCAGCAGCCAAGGGGGCCCCGGGTCAGGGACTGAAGCTTTCTTT | CASSQGGPGSGTEAFF
. | TRBJ2-7 | TRBD1 | TRBV27 | TGTGCCAGCAGTTTGGACAGGGGGCTCTACGAGCAGTACTTC | CASSLDRGLYEQYF
. | TRBJ2-1 | TRBD2 | TRBV4-2 | TGTGCCAGCAGCCCTGAAACACGGGGCGGGGGTAACTATGAGCAGTTCTTC | CASSPETRGGGNYEQFF
. | TRBJ2-7 | TRBD2 | TRBV19 | TGTGCCAGTAGTTTCCCAGCGGGGGCATCCTACGAGCAGTACTTC | CASSFPAGASYEQYF
. | TRBJ1-1 | . | TRBV7-8 | TGTGCCAGCAGCTCTAGTAGTATCGAAGCTTTCTTT | CASSSSSIEAFF
. | TRBJ2-3 | . | TRBV9 | TGTGCCAGCAGCGTAGTGGTAGGGGGAGATACGCAGTATTTT | CASSVVVGGDTQYF
. | TRBJ2-7 | TRBD1 | TRBV7-9 | TGTGCCAGCAGCCTCCGGGACAGGGCTGGGGAGCAGTACTTC | CASSLRDRAGEQYF
. | TRBJ1-5 | . | TRBV28 | TGTGCCAGCAGTTTACACTACAACAATCAGCCCCAGCATTTT | CASSLHYNNQPQHF
. | TRBJ2-7 | TRBD2 | TRBV9 | TGTGCCAGCAGCGCCCAGCGGGAGTCGTTGGGGGAGCAGTACTTC | CASSAQRESLGEQYF
. | TRBJ1-6 | . | TRBV19 | TGTGCCAGTAGTATTGGGGGCGTAAATTCACCCCTCCACTTT | CASSIGGVNSPLHF
. | TRBJ2-1 | . | TRBV18 | TGTGCCAGCGCACATGACAGGTCTCTCAATGAGCAGTTCTTC | CASAHDRSLNEQFF
few | TRBJ2-3 | . | TRBV5-4 | TGTGCCAGCAGCTTGCTCAGGGGAGGGGCAGATACGCAGTATTTT | CASSLLRGGADTQYF
. | TRBJ1-3 | . | TRBV4-2 | TGTGCCAGCAGCCTCCAGACTTTGGACACCATATATTTT | CASSLQTLDTIYF
. | TRBJ1-3 | TRBD1 | TRBV28 | TGTGCCAGCGAAGGGGGGACAGCTCTCTCTGGAAACACCATTTATTTT | CASEGGTALSGNTIYF
few | TRBJ2-6 | . | TRBV9 | TGTGCCAGCAGCGTAGGAACAGAAAACCCTGGGGCCAACGTCCTGACTTTC | CASSVGTENPGANVLTF
. | TRBJ1-6 | . | TRBV2 | TGTGCCAGCAGGGAGACAGGTTTTGACAATTCACCCCTCCACTTT | CASRETGFDNSPLHF
. | TRBJ2-7 | TRBD2 | TRBV7-2 | TGTGCCAGCAGCCCTTTAGGACTAGCGGGAGGACACGAGCAGTACTTC | CASSPLGLAGGHEQYF
. | TRBJ2-3 | TRBD2 | TRBV11-1 | TGTGCCAGCAGCTCCCTACTGGGGGGGGTGGATACGCAGTATTTT | CASSSLLGGVDTQYF
. | TRBJ2-3 | TRBD2 | TRBV2 | TGTGCCAGCTCGGGCCAGCGGGGAGGCACAGATACGCAGTATTTT | CASSGQRGGTDTQYF
. | TRBJ2-1 | TRBD1 | TRBV7-3 | TGTGCCAGCAGCTTAGAGGGACAGTTCTCCTACAATGAGCAGTTCTTC | CASSLEGQFSYNEQFF
few | TRBJ1-2 | TRBD1 | TRBV4-3 | TGCGCCAGCAGCCTTGGGACAGGGGGGACGGGGGGGGGCTACACCTTC | CASSLGTGGTGGGYTF
. | TRBJ1-5 | TRBD1 | TRBV7-2 | TGTGCCAGCAGCCGCCTATCAGGGGGCTACGATCAGCCCCAGCATTTT | CASSRLSGGYDQPQHF
. | TRBJ2-7 | . | TRBV5-4 | TGTGCCAGCAGCTTGGGGAGGGAACCAACTAAGCAGTACTTC | CASSLGREPTKQYF
. | TRBJ2-7 | . | TRBV10-3 | TGTGCCATCAGTGACGGGGTCTACGAGCAGTACTTC | CAISDGVYEQYF
. | TRBJ2-1 | TRBD2 | TRBV13 | TGTGCCAGCAGCTTTGGACTAGCGGCCAACAATGAGCAGTTCTTC | CASSFGLAANNEQFF
. | TRBJ2-3 | TRBD1 | TRBV7-9 | TGTGCCAGCAGCTTAACACACAGGGGAAGCACAGATACGCAGTATTTT | CASSLTHRGSTDTQYF
. | TRBJ2-7 | . | TRBV30 | TGTGCCTGGAGTGGGGGCCTCGCCTACGAGCAGTACTTC | CAWSGGLAYEQYF
. | TRBJ1-1 | . | TRBV19 | TGTGCCAGTACCCGCTACTGGTTCAGGGATTTAGAAACTGAAGCTTTCTTT | CASTRYWFRDLETEAFF
. | TRBJ1-4 | . | TRBV14 | TGTGCCAGCAGCCAAGAGCTATATGAAAAACTGTTTTTT | CASSQELYEKLFF
. | TRBJ1-2 | . | TRBV7-2 | TGTGCCAGCAGCGAGGAACTTAACAGGGTCTATGGCTACACCTTC | CASSEELNRVYGYTF
. | TRBJ1-4 | . | TRBV28 | TGTGCCAGCAGTTCCTACTACCTACGGGGGACTAATGAAAAACTGTTTTTT | CASSSYYLRGTNEKLFF
. | TRBJ2-7 | TRBD2 | TRBV19 | TGTGCCAGTAGTACCACGGGGGGAGCCTACGAGCAGTACTTC | CASSTTGGAYEQYF
. | TRBJ1-2 | . | TRBV19 | TGTGCCAGTAAACCGGGGTCGAACTATGGCTACACCTTC | CASKPGSNYGYTF
. | TRBJ2-5 | . | TRBV5-4 | TGTGCCAGCAGCTTGGCGACGGCGGGAGAGACCCAGTACTTC | CASSLATAGETQYF
few | TRBJ1-4 | . | TRBV6-5 | TGTGCCAGCCGGGCCAGGTTTAGCGGTGAAAAACTGTTTTTT | CASRARFSGEKLFF
. | TRBJ2-2 | . | TRBV9 | TGTGCCAGCAGCGTAGACCAGGGGCCCCTCACCGGGGAGCTGTTTTTT | CASSVDQGPLTGELFF
once | TRBJ1-1 | . | TRBV5-1 | TGCGCCAGCAGCTTTCAGGGGACGAACACTGAAGCTTTCTTT | CASSFQGTNTEAFF
. | TRBJ1-4 | TRBD1 | TRBV19 | TGTGCCAGTAGTTCCCCGGGACAGGGGTATGAAAAACTGTTTTTT | CASSSPGQGYEKLFF
once | TRBJ2-1 | . | TRBV11-1 | TGTGCCAGCAGCGACAGCGGGCGCCGACCGGGGATCTTC | CASSDSGRRPGIF
. | TRBJ2-3 | . | TRBV7-9 | TGTGCCAGCAGCTTAGTCCGGGACACCAGCACAGATACGCAGTATTTT | CASSLVRDTSTDTQYF
. | TRBJ2-3 | TRBD2 | TRBV10-3 | TGTGCCATCGGAATAGCGGGAGACGGTACAGATACGCAGTATTTT | CAIGIAGDGTDTQYF
. | TRBJ1-1 | TRBD1 | TRBV5-3 | TGTGCCAGAAGACAATACAGGGGGAGGACTGAAGCTTTCTTT | CARRQYRGRTEAFF
. | TRBJ2-5 | TRBD2 | TRBV27 | TGTGCCAGCAGTAGGGCGGGGGGGCTAGAGACCCAGTACTTC | CASSRAGGLETQYF
. | TRBJ1-1 | TRBD1 | TRBV14 | TGTGCCAGCAGTCTGGGACAGGGGAACACTGAAGCTTTCTTT | CASSLGQGNTEAFF
. | TRBJ2-1 | TRBD2 | TRBV5-1 | TGCGCCAGCAGCCCGACTAGCGGGAGGGATGTTGAGCAGTTCTTC | CASSPTSGRDVEQFF
. | TRBJ1-5 | . | TRBV5-6 | TGTGCCAGCAGCTTGGCGGGGTCGGGGGAGCCCCAGCATTTT | CASSLAGSGEPQHF
. | TRBJ2-2 | TRBD1 | TRBV7-9 | TGTGCCAGCAGCCCCGGGGCAGGGGGTTACACCGGGGAGCTGTTTTTT | CASSPGAGGYTGELFF